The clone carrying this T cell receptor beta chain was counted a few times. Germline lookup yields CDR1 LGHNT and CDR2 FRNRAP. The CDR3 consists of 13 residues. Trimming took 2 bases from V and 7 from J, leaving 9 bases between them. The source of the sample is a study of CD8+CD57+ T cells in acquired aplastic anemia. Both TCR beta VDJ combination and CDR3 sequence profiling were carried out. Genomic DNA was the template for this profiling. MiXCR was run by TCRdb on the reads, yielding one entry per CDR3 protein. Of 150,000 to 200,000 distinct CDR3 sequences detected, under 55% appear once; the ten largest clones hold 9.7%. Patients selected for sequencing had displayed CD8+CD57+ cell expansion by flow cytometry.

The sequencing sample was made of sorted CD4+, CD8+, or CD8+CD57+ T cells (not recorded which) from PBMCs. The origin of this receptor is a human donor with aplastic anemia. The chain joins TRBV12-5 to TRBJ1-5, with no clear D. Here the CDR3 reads CASGLRTGQPQHF. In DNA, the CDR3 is TGTGCTAGTGGTTTGAGAACGGGACAGCCCCAGCATTTT.